Following are 25 T cell receptor beta chains from one sample sequenced in a study of CD8 T cells in Susac syndrome. With random hexamers, reverse transcription was performed on about 0.5 to 1 ug of RNA. MiXCR was run by TCRdb on the immunoSEQ multiplex PCR reads, yielding one entry per CDR3 protein. The sample shows approximately 190,000 distinct CDR3 sequences, approximately 95% of them seen only once. Sequenced material: CD8+ T cells from PBMCs. These receptor sequences come from a human donor with Susac syndrome.

This clonotype showed up just a few times. The chain carries TRBV4-1 and TRBJ2-2, with D possibly TRBD2 on 5 matching bases. CDR3 length: 13 residues. Trimming took off 3 bases at V and 4 bases at J, with 6 bases between the two ends. In germline, CDR1 is MGHRA, CDR2 YSYEKL. CDR3 protein: CASSHRGTGELFF. The CDR3 DNA is TGCGCCAGCAGCCACCGGGGCACCGGGGAGCTGTTTTTT.

The V gene is TRBV9, the J gene TRBJ2-7; the D call may be TRBD1 or TRBD2 (5 bases each). V lost 3 bases, J lost 5 bases, and 6 bases lay in between. Germline CDR1 SGDLS, CDR2 YYNGEE. The CDR3 is made up of 11 amino acids. The CDR3 DNA is TGTGCCAGCAGCGGGGGACACGAGCAGTACTTC. Translated: CASSGGHEQYF.

The chain is built from TRBV12-3 or TRBV12-4 and TRBJ2-1; 8 bases are shared with TRBD2. The ends lost 0 bases at V and 4 bases at J; junction bases unmatched: 5. The length of the CDR3 is 16 residues. The CDR3 protein is CASSLAGGRLYNEQFF. The CDR3 bases are TGTGCCAGCAGTTTAGCTGGCGGGAGGTTATACAATGAGCAGTTCTTC.

The V call is TRBV9, the J call TRBJ2-3, with TRBD2 matching over 13 bases. This CDR3 has 14 residues. Trimming took 4 bases from V and 5 from J; bases not matched to a gene: 1. Germline V CDR1 and CDR2: SGDLS, YYNGEE. CDR3 nucleotide sequence: TGTGCCAGCAGCAGGACTAGCGGGGGAGATACGCAGTATTTT. Translating it yields CASSRTSGGDTQYF.

V gene TRBV20-1 combines with J gene TRBJ2-7; D gene uncertain. V lost 3 bases and J 3 bases, leaving 12 bases between the germline ends. There are 13 residues in the CDR3. Germline loops: CDR1 DFQATT, CDR2 SNEGSKA (reference sequence). The CDR3: CSASVGDLYEQYF. CDR3 DNA: TGCAGTGCTAGCGTTGGAGACCTCTACGAGCAGTACTTC.

The rearrangement uses TRBV9 and TRBJ1-2, with D unresolved. V was shortened by 2 bases and J by 2 bases, with 7 bases between the two germline ends. The CDR3 has 13 amino acids. Germline CDR1 SGDLS, CDR2 YYNGEE. The CDR3 DNA reads TGTGCCAGCAGCGTCGTTGGGAACTATGGCTACACCTTC. Translation gives CASSVVGNYGYTF.

This clonotype was picked up one time. The V gene is TRBV4-1, the J gene TRBJ1-1, with D unclear. Trimming took off 0 bases at V and 5 bases at J, with 13 bases between the two ends. CDR3 length: 15 amino acids. Germline lookup yields CDR1 MGHRA and CDR2 YSYEKL. Here the CDR3 reads CASSQDPLARTEAFF. The CDR3 DNA follows: TGCGCCAGCAGCCAAGATCCCCTGGCTAGGACTGAAGCTTTCTTT.

J is TRBJ2-3 and V is TRBV12-3 or TRBV12-4, with TRBD2 matching over 10 bases. This CDR3 region has 16 residues. The V segment lost 5 bases and the J segment 1 base; nucleotides outside the gene matches: 6. CDR3 DNA sequence: TGTGCCAGCAGTCCCGGGAGCGGGGGGGGCACAGATACGCAGTATTTT. This translates into CASSPGSGGGTDTQYF.

This chain links TRBV6-5 with TRBJ1-6, with D perhaps matching TRBD1 (5 bases). The CDR3 is 13 amino acids. V dropped 10 bases and J dropped 10 bases, with 17 bases sitting between them. CDR1 MNHEY and CDR2 SVGAGI come from the germline V gene. This CDR3 is CATQESLESPLHF. As DNA, the CDR3 is TGTGCCACACAGGAGTCGCTAGAATCACCCCTCCACTTT.

The chain links TRBV11-2 to TRBJ2-1; 10 positions match TRBD2. Trimming cost V 1 base and J 7 bases; bases outside gene matches: 4. Germline CDR1 is SGHAT and CDR2 is FQNNGV. This CDR3 is 15 amino acids long. The DNA of the CDR3 is TGTGCCAGCAGCTTAGTTCTAGCGGGAGTTAATGAGCAGTTCTTC. Translating it yields CASSLVLAGVNEQFF.

The chain carries TRBV14 and TRBJ2-3, with no clear D. Germline V gene lookup returns CDR1 SGHDN and CDR2 FVKESK. V dropped 0 bases and J dropped 2 bases, with 9 bases sitting between them. The CDR3 has 15 amino acids. Written as DNA, the CDR3 is TGTGCCAGCAGCCAAGAACTGGCCTACACAGATACGCAGTATTTT. It is translated as CASSQELAYTDTQYF.

This clonotype came up once. The CDR3 DNA sequence: TGTGCCAGCAGCTTGGACCCGGGAGTTCAGCCCCAGCATTTT. It translates to CASSLDPGVQPQHF. This chain links TRBV5-8 with TRBJ1-5; no reliable D call. The germline CDR1 and CDR2 sequences are SGHTS and YDEGEE. Trimming pared 0 bases from V and 6 bases from J, leaving 10 bases between. The CDR3 runs to 14 residues.

The chain links TRBV9 to TRBJ1-1, with D perhaps matching TRBD1 (5 bases). V was shortened by 3 bases and J by 5 bases, with 11 bases between the two germline ends. The CDR3 has 13 residues. The germline gives CDR1 SGDLS, CDR2 YYNGEE. The CDR3 nucleotides read TGTGCCAGCAGCGAGATGGGGGGGACTGAAGCTTTCTTT. It codes for CASSEMGGTEAFF. Full variable domain (rest looked up from reference TRBV9 and TRBJ1-1): DSGVTQTPKHLITATGQRVTLRCSPRSGDLSVYWYQQSLDQGLQFLIQYYNGEERAKGNILERFSAQQFPDLHSELNLSSLELGDSALYFCASSEMGGTEAFFGQGTRLTVV.

This clonotype was picked up one time. This sequence joins TRBV7-9 and TRBJ2-2; D remains unclear. The germline V and J ends were trimmed by 5 bases and 4 bases, with 14 bases remaining between them. The CDR3 has 15 amino acids. From germline, CDR1 is SEHNR and CDR2 FQNEAQ (reference sequence). In DNA form, the CDR3 reads TGTGCCAGCAGCCTTGGACCCTTAAGCACCGGGGAGCTGTTTTTT. This sequence encodes CASSLGPLSTGELFF.

The chain has TRBV5-1 and TRBJ2-7; perhaps D is TRBD1 or TRBD2 (6 bases each). The CDR3 length is 18 residues. Germline loops: CDR1 SGHRS, CDR2 YFSETQ. Between the trimmed V and J ends, which lost 1 base and 1 base, there was a span of 21 bases. For the CDR3, the DNA is TGCGCCAGCAGCTTGCCACTGGGACTGCAGGGGAATTCCTACGAGCAGTACTTC. Translated, it gives CASSLPLGLQGNSYEQYF.

This chain links TRBV5-6 with TRBJ1-5; no reliable D call. The germline V and J ends were trimmed by 4 bases and 1 base, with 12 bases remaining between them. Germline CDR1 is SGHDT and CDR2 is YYEEEE. This CDR3 has 15 residues. The CDR3: CASSIGVGSNQPQHF. As DNA, the CDR3 is TGTGCCAGCAGCATCGGTGTGGGGAGCAATCAGCCCCAGCATTTT.

V usage is TRBV29-1 and J usage is TRBJ1-5; TRBD1 agrees at 8 bases. The CDR3 covers 17 residues. V was pared by 4 bases and J by 4 bases, with 15 bases of the junction left unmatched. Germline V gene data show CDR1 as SQVTM and CDR2 as ANQGSEA. In DNA form, the CDR3 reads TGCAGCGTTGTTTGTTGGGACAGGCGTTTGTGGAATCAGCCCCAGCATTTT. This gives the protein CSVVCWDRRLWNQPQHF.

V usage is TRBV2 and J usage is TRBJ2-7; a weak D match, TRBD1 (5 bases). V gave up 5 bases and J gave up 6 bases, with 11 bases separating them. This CDR3 region has 12 residues. Germline V lookup: CDR1 SNHLY, CDR2 FYNNEI. CDR3 region: CASSLQESEQYF. CDR3 in DNA: TGTGCCAGCAGTCTACAGGAGAGCGAGCAGTACTTC.

CDR3 amino acids: CASSGNGESYSPLHF. CDR3 bases: TGTGCCAGCAGCGGGAACGGGGAATCATATTCACCCCTCCACTTT. The rearrangement links TRBV7-9 to TRBJ1-6; the D is unclear. The germline CDR1 and CDR2 sequences are SEHNR and FQNEAQ (reference sequence). V lost 5 bases and J lost 8, with 16 bases in between. The CDR3 covers 15 residues.

The V call is TRBV28, the J call TRBJ2-5; 7 bases agree with TRBD2. In germline, CDR1 is MDHEN, CDR2 SYDVKM. The CDR3 has 14 amino acids. V was pared by 5 bases and J by 2 bases, with 5 bases of the junction left unmatched. The CDR3 reads CASSPSGVQETQYF. The CDR3 nucleotides read TGTGCCAGCAGTCCCAGCGGGGTTCAAGAGACCCAGTACTTC.

V is TRBV19 and J is TRBJ2-1; 8 bases agree with TRBD2. V lost 8 bases and J lost 9; bases outside the gene matches: 15. The CDR3 runs 15 residues. CDR1 and CDR2 from the germline V gene are LNHDA and SQIVND (reference sequence). CDR3: CASATGGALGGEQFF. CDR3 nucleotides: TGTGCCAGTGCTACGGGGGGGGCATTGGGTGGTGAGCAGTTCTTC.

The chain joins TRBV6-2 or TRBV6-3 to TRBJ1-1; tentative D call: TRBD1 (5 bases). This CDR3 comprises 13 residues. V lost 6 bases, J lost 7 bases, and 15 bases lay in between. Germline CDR1 MNHEY, CDR2 SVGEGT. The CDR3 sequence is CASSPGDWGEAFF. The CDR3 DNA sequence: TGTGCCAGCAGCCCCGGGGACTGGGGTGAAGCTTTCTTT.

The gene calls are TRBV3-1 and TRBJ2-7, with a weak D call TRBD2 (6 bases). Germline CDR1 LGHDT, CDR2 YNNKEL (reference sequence). V gave up 3 bases and J gave up 3 bases, with 12 bases separating them. CDR3 length: 14 residues. The chain's CDR3 is CASSHPLRDYEQYF. As DNA, the CDR3 is TGTGCCAGCAGCCATCCCTTGCGGGACTACGAGCAGTACTTC.

The chain employs TRBV27 and TRBJ2-7; no firm D call. The V gene's germline CDR1 is MNHEY and CDR2 SMNVEV (reference sequence). The CDR3 is 13 residues long. V gave up 7 bases and J gave up 5 bases, with 15 bases separating them. CDR3 sequence reads: CASNSISDNEQYF. Here the CDR3 DNA reads TGTGCCAGCAACTCTATAAGCGATAACGAGCAGTACTTC.

The chain combines TRBV28 with TRBJ1-5; 8 bases map to TRBD1. Trimming at V came to 1 base and at J to 3 bases, leaving 8 bases not matched to a gene. Germline-derived CDR1 and CDR2 are MDHEN and SYDVKM. The length of the CDR3 is 17 residues. CDR3 DNA sequence: TGTGCCAGCAGTTTATCAGGACAGGGTGGTTTCAATCAGCCCCAGCATTTT. It codes for CASSLSGQGGFNQPQHF. The complete variable domain, with remaining parts taken from reference TRBV28 and TRBJ1-5, reads DVKVTQSSRYLVKRTGEKVFLECVQDMDHENMFWYRQDPGLGLRLIYFSYDVKMKEKGDIPEGYSVSREKKERFSLILESASTNQTSMYLCASSLSGQGGFNQPQHFGDGTRLSIL.